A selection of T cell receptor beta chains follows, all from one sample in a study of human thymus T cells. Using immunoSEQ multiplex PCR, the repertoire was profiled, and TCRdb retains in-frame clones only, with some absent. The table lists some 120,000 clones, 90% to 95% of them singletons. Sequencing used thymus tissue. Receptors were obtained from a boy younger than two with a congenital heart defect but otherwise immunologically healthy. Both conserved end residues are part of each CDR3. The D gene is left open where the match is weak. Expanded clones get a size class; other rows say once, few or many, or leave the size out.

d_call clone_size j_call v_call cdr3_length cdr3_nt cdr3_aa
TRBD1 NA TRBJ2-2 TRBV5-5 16 TGTGCCAGCAGCGTATACAGGGGTTCGAGGACCGGGGAGCTGTTTTTT CASSVYRGSRTGELFF
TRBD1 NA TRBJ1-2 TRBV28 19 TGTGCCACCGGGGGTCCCAGTGGGCTGTACCGGGACAGGGACCCTGGCTACACCTTC CATGGPSGLYRDRDPGYTF
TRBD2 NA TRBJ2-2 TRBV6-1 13 TGTGCCAGCAATGGCGGGGGGGTCGGGGAGCTGTTTTTT CASNGGGVGELFF
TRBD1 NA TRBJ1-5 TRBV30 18 TGTGCCTGGAGTGGCCGGACAGGACGTTCTTATAGCAATCAGCCCCAGCATTTT CAWSGRTGRSYSNQPQHF
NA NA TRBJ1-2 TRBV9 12 TGTGCCAGCAGCGTGGGTGTCTATGGCTACACCTTC CASSVGVYGYTF
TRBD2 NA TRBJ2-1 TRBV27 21 TGTGCCAGCAGCGATCTATTGGTAGGACTAGCGGGGGGGCCCTCCTACAATGAGCAGTTCTTC CASSDLLVGLAGGPSYNEQFF
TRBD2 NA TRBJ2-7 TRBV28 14 TGTGCCAGCAGTTCGGTCCTAGCGGTCTACGAGCAGTACTTC CASSSVLAVYEQYF
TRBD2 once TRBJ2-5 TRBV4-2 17 TGTGCCAGCAGCCAAGATGAGTCTAGCGGGGGGACGGAGACCCAGTACTTC CASSQDESSGGTETQYF
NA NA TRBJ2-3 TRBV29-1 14 TGCAGCGTGCAACGGGTCATTAGCACAGATACGCAGTATTTT CSVQRVISTDTQYF
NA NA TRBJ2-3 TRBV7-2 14 TGTGCCAGCAGACATCGGGGTACCACAGATACGCAGTATTTT CASRHRGTTDTQYF
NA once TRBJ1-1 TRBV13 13 TGTGCCAGCAGCTCCTACAGGAACACTGAAGCTTTCTTT CASSSYRNTEAFF
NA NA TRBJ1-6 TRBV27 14 TGTGCCAGCAGCCCGACAGGCTCCAATTCACCCCTCCACTTT CASSPTGSNSPLHF
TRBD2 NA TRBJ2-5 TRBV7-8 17 TGTGCCAGCAGCTGTTCGGGACTAGCGGGGGTTTCAGAGACCCAGTACTTC CASSCSGLAGVSETQYF
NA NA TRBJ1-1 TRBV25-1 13 TGTGCCAGCAGTGAACGGGGGAACACTGAAGCTTTCTTT CASSERGNTEAFF
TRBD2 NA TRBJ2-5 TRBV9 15 TGTGCCAGCAGCTCACTAGCGGGGGCGGGGGAGACCCAGTACTTC CASSSLAGAGETQYF
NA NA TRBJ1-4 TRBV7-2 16 TGTGCCAGCAGCCTGACCCTCCCGGGTACTAATGAAAAACTGTTTTTT CASSLTLPGTNEKLFF
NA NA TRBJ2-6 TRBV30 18 TGTGCCTGGAGTGTACGCCCAGGCAGAAGCTCTGGGGCCAACGTCCTGACTTTC CAWSVRPGRSSGANVLTF
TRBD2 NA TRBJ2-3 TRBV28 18 TGTGCCAGCAGTTCTACTCGGACTAGCGGGGGGAGCACAGATACGCAGTATTTT CASSSTRTSGGSTDTQYF
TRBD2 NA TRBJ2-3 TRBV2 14 TGTGCCAGCAGGGAGGCGGGAGGCACAGATACGCAGTATTTT CASREAGGTDTQYF
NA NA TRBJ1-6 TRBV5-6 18 TGTGCCAGCAGCCTCCAGCGACAGCTTCTGCGGGGTAATTCACCCCTCCACTTT CASSLQRQLLRGNSPLHF
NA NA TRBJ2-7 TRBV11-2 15 TGTGCCAGCAGCTTGCCAGGGCAAGAATCCTACGAGCAGTACTTC CASSLPGQESYEQYF
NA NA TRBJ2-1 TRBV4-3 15 TGCGCCAGCAGCCAAGCGGGGAACTCCTACAATGAGCAGTTCTTC CASSQAGNSYNEQFF
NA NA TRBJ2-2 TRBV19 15 TGTGCCAGTAGTATACGAAGGGGTCCCACCGGGGAGCTGTTTTTT CASSIRRGPTGELFF
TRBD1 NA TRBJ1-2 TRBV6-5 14 TGTGCGGGGACAGGCCCAGGTCCTAACTATGGCTACACCTTC CAGTGPGPNYGYTF
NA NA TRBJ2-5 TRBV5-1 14 TGCGCCAGCAGCGCATGGAACCCTGAAGAGACCCAGTACTTC CASSAWNPEETQYF
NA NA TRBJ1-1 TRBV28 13 TGTGCCAGCAGTTTCGATCACCGAGTTCTAGCTTTCTTT CASSFDHRVLAFF
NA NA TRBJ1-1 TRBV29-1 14 TGCAGCGTTGAAGATTCCAAGGGGAACACTGAAGCTTTCTTT CSVEDSKGNTEAFF
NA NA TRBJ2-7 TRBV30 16 TGTGCCGGCAGCCCACGGAGGGGACAGAGGACCTACGAGCAGTACTTC CAGSPRRGQRTYEQYF
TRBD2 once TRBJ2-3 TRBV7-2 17 TGTGCCAGCAGCTTGTGGACTAGCGGGGGGGTCACAGATACGCAGTATTTT CASSLWTSGGVTDTQYF
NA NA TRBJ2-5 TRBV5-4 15 TGTGCCAGCAGCCCCGGCCCAGACAGTCAAGAGACCCAGTACTTC CASSPGPDSQETQYF
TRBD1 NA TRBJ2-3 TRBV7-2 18 TGTGCCAGCAGCTTAAGGGGGCAACCTGATTTGCTCACAGATACGCAGTATTTT CASSLRGQPDLLTDTQYF
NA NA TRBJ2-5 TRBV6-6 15 TGTGCCAGCCTGGGGGGCGGGGGAAGGAAGAAGACCCAGTACTTC CASLGGGGRKKTQYF
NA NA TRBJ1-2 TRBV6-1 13 TGTGTCCTAAAGCCAGGCCGGAACTATGGCTACACCTTC CVLKPGRNYGYTF
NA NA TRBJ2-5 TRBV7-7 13 TGTGCCAGCAGCTTAGGGGTCGGGGAGACCCAGTACTTC CASSLGVGETQYF
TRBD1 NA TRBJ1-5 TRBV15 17 TGTGCCACCAGCAGAGGTAGACAGGGGTTTATCAATCAGCCCCAGCATTTT CATSRGRQGFINQPQHF
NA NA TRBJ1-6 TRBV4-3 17 TGCGCCAGCAGCCAAGGAAGCGTCGGGACGGTGAATTCACCCCTCCACTTT CASSQGSVGTVNSPLHF
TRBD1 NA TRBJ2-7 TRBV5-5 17 TGTGCCAGCAGCCTGAGACCCGGGACAGGGAGGGGAAACGAGCAGTACTTC CASSLRPGTGRGNEQYF
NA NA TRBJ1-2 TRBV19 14 TGTGCCAGTAACGGCCAGTTCCTAAGCTATGGCTACACCTTC CASNGQFLSYGYTF
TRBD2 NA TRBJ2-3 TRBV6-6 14 TGTGCCAGCAGGAGCGGGGGTACCTCAGATACGCAGTATTTT CASRSGGTSDTQYF
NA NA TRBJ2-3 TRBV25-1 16 TGTGCCAGCAGTGAGACTCCAAAAAACGGAACAGATACGCAGTATTTT CASSETPKNGTDTQYF
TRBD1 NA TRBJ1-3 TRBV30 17 TGTGCCTGGAAAGTGACAGGGGCACTCCGCTCTGGAAACACCATATATTTT CAWKVTGALRSGNTIYF
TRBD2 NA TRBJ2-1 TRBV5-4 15 TGTGCCAGCAGCCACCGACTAGCGGGGGGGTTTGAGCAGTTCTTC CASSHRLAGGFEQFF
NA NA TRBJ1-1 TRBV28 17 TGTGCCAGCAGGCCAAAGACAGGAGATACGGTGAACACTGAAGCTTTCTTT CASRPKTGDTVNTEAFF
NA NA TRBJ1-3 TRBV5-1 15 TGCGCCAGCAGCCCGGACTTCCTCTCTGGAAACACCATATATTTT CASSPDFLSGNTIYF
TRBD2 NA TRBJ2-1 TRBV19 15 TGTGCCAGTAGTAAATCGTGGCGGGGGGCTTGTGAGCAGTTCTTC CASSKSWRGACEQFF
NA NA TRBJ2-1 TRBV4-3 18 TGCGCCAGCAGCCAGTTTCGACCGGGCGGGGGCACCTACAATGAGCAGTTCTTC CASSQFRPGGGTYNEQFF
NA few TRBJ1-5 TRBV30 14 TGTGCCTGGAGTGTAATCGGTTCCAATCAGCCCCAGCATTTT CAWSVIGSNQPQHF
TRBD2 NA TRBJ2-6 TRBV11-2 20 TGTGCCAGCAGCTTAGAGCGAGCGGGGGCCGCCCACTCTGGGGCCAACGTCCTGACTTTC CASSLERAGAAHSGANVLTF
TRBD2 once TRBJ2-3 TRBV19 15 TGTGCCAGTAGTATCCAGCGGGGGATAACAGATACGCAGTATTTT CASSIQRGITDTQYF
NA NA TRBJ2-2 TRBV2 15 TGTGCCAGCAGGGAACTGGCGAGGCACACCGGGGAGCTGTTTTTT CASRELARHTGELFF
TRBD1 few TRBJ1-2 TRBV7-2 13 TGTGCCAGCAGCTCAATGACAGGGGGTGGCTACACCTTC CASSSMTGGGYTF
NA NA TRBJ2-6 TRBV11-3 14 TGTGCCAGCAGCTTAGCCCGGGCGGCCAACGTCCTGACTTTC CASSLARAANVLTF
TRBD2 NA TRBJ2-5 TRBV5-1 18 TGCGCCAGCAGCTGGGGCGGGGGACTAGCGGGTTACCAAGAGACCCAGTACTTC CASSWGGGLAGYQETQYF
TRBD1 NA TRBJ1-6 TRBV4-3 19 TGCGCCAGCAGCCAAGATAGGGACAGGGAAAGCTCCTATAATTCACCCCTCCACTTT CASSQDRDRESSYNSPLHF
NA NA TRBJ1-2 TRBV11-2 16 TGTGCCAGCAGCTTAGAGGTCAGCGGGAGGGACTATGGCTACACCTTC CASSLEVSGRDYGYTF
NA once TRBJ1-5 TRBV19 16 TGTGCCAGTAGCGTAAGCCAGGGTTCCCACAATCAGCCCCAGCATTTT CASSVSQGSHNQPQHF
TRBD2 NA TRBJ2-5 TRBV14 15 TGTGCCAGCAACAGCCGGGGGGACGACCAAGAGACCCAGTACTTC CASNSRGDDQETQYF
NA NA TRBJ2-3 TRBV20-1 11 TGCAGTGCTGCACCCTCAGATACGCAGTATTTT CSAAPSDTQYF
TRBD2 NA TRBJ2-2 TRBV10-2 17 TGCGCCAGCAGTGGGGTAGCGGGGGGGCCGGGCACCGGGGAGCTGTTTTTT CASSGVAGGPGTGELFF
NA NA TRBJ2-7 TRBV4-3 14 TGCGCCAGCAGCCAAGACGCGGGGAACTACGAGCAGTACTTC CASSQDAGNYEQYF